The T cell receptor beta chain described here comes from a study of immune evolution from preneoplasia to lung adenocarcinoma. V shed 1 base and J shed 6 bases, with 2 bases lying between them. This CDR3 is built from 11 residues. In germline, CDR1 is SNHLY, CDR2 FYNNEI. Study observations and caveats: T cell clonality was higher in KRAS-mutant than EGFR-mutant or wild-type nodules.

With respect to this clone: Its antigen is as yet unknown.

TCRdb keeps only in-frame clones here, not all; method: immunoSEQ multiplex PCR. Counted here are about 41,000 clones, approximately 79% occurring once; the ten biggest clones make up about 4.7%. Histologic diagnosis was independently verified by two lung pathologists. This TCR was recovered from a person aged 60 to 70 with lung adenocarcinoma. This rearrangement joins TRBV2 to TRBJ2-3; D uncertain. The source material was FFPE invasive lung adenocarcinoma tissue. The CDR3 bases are TGTGCCAGCAGTGAAGGGGATACGCAGTATTTT. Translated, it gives CASSEGDTQYF.